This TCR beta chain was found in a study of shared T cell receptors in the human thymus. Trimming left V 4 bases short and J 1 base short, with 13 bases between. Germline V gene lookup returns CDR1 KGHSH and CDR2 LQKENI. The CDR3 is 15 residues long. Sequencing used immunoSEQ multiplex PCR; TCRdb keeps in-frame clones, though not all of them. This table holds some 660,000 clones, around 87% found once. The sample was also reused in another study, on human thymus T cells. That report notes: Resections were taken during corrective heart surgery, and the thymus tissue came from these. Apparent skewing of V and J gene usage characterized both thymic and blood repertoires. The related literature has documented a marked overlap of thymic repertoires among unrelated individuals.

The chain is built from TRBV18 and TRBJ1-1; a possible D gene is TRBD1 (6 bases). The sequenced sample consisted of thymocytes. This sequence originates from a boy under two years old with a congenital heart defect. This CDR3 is CASSLLQGQNTEAFF. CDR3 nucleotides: TGTGCCAGCTCACTTTTACAGGGACAGAACACTGAAGCTTTCTTT.